The next 10 T cell receptor beta chains were all read from a single sample in a study of blood T cell repertoires in COVID-19. Sequencing used immunoSEQ multiplex PCR; TCRdb keeps in-frame clones, though not all of them. The repertoire holds 130,000 to 150,000 clones, with 88% as singletons. The specimen sequenced was peripheral blood. These receptors were obtained from a man between 45 and 60 years old with active or convalescent COVID-19.

The chain has TRBV5-6 and TRBJ1-1; D is unresolved. Trimming took off 2 bases at V and 2 bases at J, with 10 bases between the two ends. This CDR3 region has 14 residues. The germline V gene has CDR1 SGHDT and CDR2 YYEEEE. CDR3 sequence (DNA): TGTGCCAGCAGCTTCCGGGAGGCAAACACTGAAGCTTTCTTT. Its protein product is CASSFREANTEAFF.

The chain carries TRBV19 and TRBJ2-7; 13 bases align to TRBD2. This CDR3 contains 14 residues. V lost 4 bases and J lost 4; bases outside the gene matches: 1. In germline, CDR1 is LNHDA, CDR2 SQIVND (reference sequence). CDR3 bases: TGTGCCAGTAGTAGGACTAGCGGGAGTTACGAGCAGTACTTC. It encodes CASSRTSGSYEQYF.

This clone was seen only once. J is TRBJ1-4 and V is TRBV20-1; no clear D gene. The germline V and J ends were trimmed by 3 bases and 8 bases, with 13 bases remaining between them. CDR3 size: 13 residues. Germline CDR1 and CDR2: DFQATT and SNEGSKA (reference sequence). The CDR3 here is CSASYPVREKLFF. DNA of the CDR3: TGCAGTGCTAGTTATCCAGTCAGGGAAAAACTGTTTTTT.

This rearrangement joins TRBV27 to TRBJ2-3, with D possibly being TRBD1 (6 bases). V gave up 2 bases and J gave up 2 bases, with 14 bases separating them. Germline assignment: CDR1 MNHEY and CDR2 SMNVEV (reference sequence). The CDR3 loop spans 16 amino acids. The CDR3 DNA reads as TGTGCCAGCAGTTTAAGGGGACACCTTTACACAGATACGCAGTATTTT. It translates to CASSLRGHLYTDTQYF.

The J gene is TRBJ1-1, the V gene TRBV6-6; perhaps TRBD1 as D (6 bases). Deletions cut 8 bases from V and 7 bases from J, with 17 bases between. The CDR3 is 13 residues long. In germline, CDR1 is MNHNY, CDR2 SVGAGI (reference sequence). The DNA for the CDR3 is TGTGCCAGCCACCCACCAGGGGCGGATGAAGCTTTCTTT. Translating gives CASHPPGADEAFF.

In nucleotides, the CDR3 is TGTGCCAGCAGCTTGGCAGTGCGGGCCTACGAGCAGTACTTC. It is translated as CASSLAVRAYEQYF. The chain carries TRBV7-2 and TRBJ2-7; weak D call: TRBD2 (5 bases). V lost 3 bases to trimming and J lost 2 bases, with 11 bases between them. The germline gives CDR1 SGHTA, CDR2 FQGNSA. This CDR3 comprises 14 residues.

This rearrangement joins TRBV9 to TRBJ2-1; 7 bases agree with TRBD1. Germline lookup yields CDR1 SGDLS and CDR2 YYNGEE. The CDR3 sequence is 15 residues long. Trimming took 3 bases from V and 3 from J; bases not matched to a gene: 6. The CDR3 spells CASSGTGDLYNEQFF. The DNA of the CDR3 is TGTGCCAGCAGCGGAACAGGGGACCTCTACAATGAGCAGTTCTTC.

The table lists this clone with a few counts. This chain connects TRBV2 to TRBJ1-2, with 9 bases matching TRBD1. This CDR3 comprises 13 residues. Germline CDR1 is SNHLY and CDR2 is FYNNEI. V shed 5 bases, J shed 8 bases, and the junction held 6 bases outside the gene matches. CDR3 in DNA: TGTGCCAGCAGTTTTACAGGGGGCAAAGGCTACACCTTC. Translated, it gives CASSFTGGKGYTF.

The rearrangement joins TRBV6-5 to TRBJ1-1, with D perhaps TRBD1 (6 bases). This CDR3 has 15 amino acids. With 5 bases removed from V and 0 bases from J, the gap between germline ends came to 13 bases. CDR1 is MNHEY, CDR2 SVGAGI, per germline. The CDR3 region is CASSTHRAMNTEAFF. CDR3 sequence (DNA): TGTGCCAGCAGTACCCACAGGGCTATGAACACTGAAGCTTTCTTT.

The table lists this clone with a few counts. The genes are TRBV18 and TRBJ1-2; D might be TRBD1 (6 bases). This CDR3 contains 17 residues. Per germline, CDR1 KGHSH and CDR2 LQKENI. The germline V and J ends were trimmed by 6 bases and 2 bases, with 22 bases remaining between them. The CDR3 spells CASSPMGDIYWNYGYTF. The CDR3, as DNA: TGTGCCAGCTCCCCAATGGGGGACATCTACTGGAACTATGGCTACACCTTC.